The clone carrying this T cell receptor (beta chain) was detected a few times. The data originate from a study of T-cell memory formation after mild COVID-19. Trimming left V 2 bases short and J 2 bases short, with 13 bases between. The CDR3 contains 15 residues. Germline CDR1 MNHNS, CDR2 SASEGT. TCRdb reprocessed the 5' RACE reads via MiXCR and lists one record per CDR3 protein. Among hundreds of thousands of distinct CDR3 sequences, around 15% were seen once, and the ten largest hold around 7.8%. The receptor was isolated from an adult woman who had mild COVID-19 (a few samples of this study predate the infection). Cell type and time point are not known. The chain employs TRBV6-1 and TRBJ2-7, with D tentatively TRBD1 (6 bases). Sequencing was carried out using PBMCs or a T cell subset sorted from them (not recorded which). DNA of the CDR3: TGTGCCAGCAGTGAAATGGGTGAGGGGGCCTACGAGCAGTACTTC. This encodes CASSEMGEGAYEQYF.